The clone carrying this TCR beta chain was found a few times. Its antigen is not identified. The TCR beta cDNA libraries contained unique molecular identifiers. Roughly 490,000 cDNA molecules came from around 1 to 9.1 million T cells. TCRdb called the PCR reads again in MiXCR, with one record for every CDR3 protein. The sample gives a few hundred thousand distinct CDR3 sequences, approximately 34% of which show up once; around 4.8% is in the top ten. The record originates from a study of post-analysis software for immune sequencing data. Study-level background: As for disease course, relapsing-remitting, secondary progressive and progressive-relapsing multiple sclerosis were all included. Points from the study as a whole: The study found TRBV5-6, TRBV5-1 and TRBV20-1 among five or six TRBV segments more frequent in patients than controls. The study found significantly lower normalized Chao1 diversity in multiple sclerosis patients than in controls.

Germline assignment: CDR1 MNHNY and CDR2 SVGAGI (reference sequence). This CDR3 region has 17 residues. The trim removed 6 bases at V and 1 base at J, leaving 8 bases unmatched. The receptor comes from a girl aged 5-17 years with multiple sclerosis. The sample was blood. The rearrangement links TRBV6-6 to TRBJ2-3; TRBD2 matches 12 bases. CDR3 bases: TGTGCCAGCAGCCCTAGCGGGAGGGCCCGGGGCACAGATACGCAGTATTTT. Protein product: CASSPSGRARGTDTQYF.